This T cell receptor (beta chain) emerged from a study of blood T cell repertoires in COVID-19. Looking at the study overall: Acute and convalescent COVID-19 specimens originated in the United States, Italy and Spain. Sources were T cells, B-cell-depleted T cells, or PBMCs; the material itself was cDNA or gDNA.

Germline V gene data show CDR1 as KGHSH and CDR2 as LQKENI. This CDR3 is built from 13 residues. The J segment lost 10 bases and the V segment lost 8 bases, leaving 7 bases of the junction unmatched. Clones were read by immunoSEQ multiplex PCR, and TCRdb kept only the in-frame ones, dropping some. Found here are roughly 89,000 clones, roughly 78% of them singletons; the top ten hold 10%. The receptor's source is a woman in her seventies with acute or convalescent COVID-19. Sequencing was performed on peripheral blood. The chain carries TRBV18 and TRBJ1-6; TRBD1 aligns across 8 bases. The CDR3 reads CASQMTGESPLHF. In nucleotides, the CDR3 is TGTGCCAGCCAGATGACAGGGGAGTCACCCCTCCACTTT.